The next 24 T cell receptor beta chains were all read from a single sample in a study of blood T cell repertoires in COVID-19. The method was immunoSEQ multiplex PCR; TCRdb's version includes in-frame clones alone and lacks a portion of them. The sample includes about 170,000 clones, about 90% of them seen just once. Input material: peripheral blood. The receptors come from a man aged 25 to 40 with COVID-19, enrolled during active disease.

This clone was seen only once. The gene calls are TRBV28 and TRBJ2-7; tentative D call: TRBD2 (5 bases). The CDR3 extends over 14 amino acids. V gave up 3 bases and J gave up 1 base, with 10 bases separating them. The V gene's germline CDR1 is MDHEN and CDR2 SYDVKM. CDR3 DNA: TGTGCCAGCAGTTTGTCGACTAATTCCTACGAGCAGTACTTC. It codes for CASSLSTNSYEQYF.

In its sample, this clone was seen once. The V call is TRBV7-2, the J call TRBJ2-3; D remains ambiguous. The CDR3 contains 14 residues. Germline lookup yields CDR1 SGHTA and CDR2 FQGNSA. V was pared by 5 bases and J by 4 bases, with 13 bases between. DNA for the CDR3: TGTGCCAGCAGCCCCACGAACTACGCAGATACGCAGTATTTT. Protein product: CASSPTNYADTQYF.

The chain is built from TRBV11-1 and TRBJ2-7; TRBD1 aligns across 7 bases. Germline lookup yields CDR1 SGHAT and CDR2 FQDESV (reference sequence). V trimming: 1 base; J trimming: 4 bases; junction bases outside the gene matches: 7. The CDR3 has 15 residues. The CDR3 loop is CASSLEALQGYEQYF. For the CDR3, the DNA is TGTGCCAGCAGCTTAGAAGCGTTACAGGGGTACGAGCAGTACTTC.

The chain employs TRBV5-6 and TRBJ2-1, with 10 positions matching TRBD1. Germline CDR1 SGHDT, CDR2 YYEEEE. V lost 2 bases, J lost 8 bases, and 10 bases stayed unmatched. The CDR3 is 16 amino acids. CDR3: CASSLLDRGLEDEQFF. Written as DNA, the CDR3 is TGTGCCAGCAGCTTACTTGACAGGGGGCTGGAAGATGAGCAGTTCTTC.

The chain links TRBV2 to TRBJ2-2, with D maybe TRBD2 (5 bases). The CDR3 covers 14 residues. Germline values: CDR1 SNHLY, CDR2 FYNNEI. V was cut by 4 bases and J by 1 base, with 7 bases left in between. The CDR3 region has the DNA TGTGCCAGCAGTGTTGAGGGGAACACCGGGGAGCTGTTTTTT. This codes for CASSVEGNTGELFF.

V gene TRBV5-4 combines with J gene TRBJ1-2, with 7 nucleotides matching TRBD1. There are 15 residues in the CDR3. Germline lookup yields CDR1 SGHNT and CDR2 YYREEE (reference sequence). The V and J ends lost 4 bases and 5 bases, in that order; junction bases with no gene match: 11. Here the CDR3 DNA reads TGTGCCAGCAGCGTCCCGGGACAGCTTTCTTATGGCTACACCTTC. This sequence encodes CASSVPGQLSYGYTF.

The V and J genes are TRBV19 and TRBJ2-1, with 10 bases matching TRBD2. V was clipped by 9 bases and J by 8 bases; unmatched bases: 4. The CDR3 sequence is 12 residues long. Germline V gives CDR1 LNHDA, CDR2 SQIVND (reference sequence). CDR3 DNA sequence: TGTGCCAGCCGACTAGCGGGCGATGAGCAGTTCTTC. It codes for CASRLAGDEQFF.

The sample holds a few counts of this clone. This chain joins TRBV29-1 and TRBJ2-7; TRBD2 is a possible D gene (7 bases). Germline V gives CDR1 SQVTM, CDR2 ANQGSEA. This CDR3 has 14 residues. Between the trimmed V and J ends, which lost 7 bases and 1 base, there was a span of 17 bases. CDR3 DNA sequence: TGCAGCGCGAGGGGGACTATTCCATCCTACGAGCAGTACTTC. This gives the protein CSARGTIPSYEQYF.

This sequence joins TRBV28 and TRBJ2-7, with D maybe TRBD1 (6 bases). This CDR3 is 14 amino acids long. Germline CDR1 is MDHEN and CDR2 is SYDVKM. The ends were cut back, 4 bases at V and 3 bases at J, with 13 bases in the middle. CDR3 region: CASSSGQQVYEQYF. As DNA, the CDR3 is TGTGCCAGCAGTTCGGGACAACAAGTCTACGAGCAGTACTTC.

The V and J genes are TRBV7-2 and TRBJ2-6, with 7 bases lining up with TRBD2. V shed 3 bases and J 0 bases; nucleotides not matched to a gene: 2. Germline V gene lookup returns CDR1 SGHTA and CDR2 FQGNSA. CDR3 length: 16 amino acids. CDR3 bases: TGTGCCAGCAGCTTGACTAGCAGCTCTGGGGCCAACGTCCTGACTTTC. This gives the protein CASSLTSSSGANVLTF.

This sequence joins TRBV5-6 and TRBJ2-5, with D possibly TRBD1 on 5 matching bases. The CDR3 has 15 amino acids. The germline V and J ends were trimmed by 1 base and 2 bases, with 12 bases remaining between them. Germline CDR1 and CDR2: SGHDT and YYEEEE. The CDR3 DNA is TGTGCCAGCAGCTTGTTGGGGCGTAGACAAGAGACCCAGTACTTC. Amino acid sequence: CASSLLGRRQETQYF. Full variable domain (missing parts from reference TRBV5-6 and TRBJ2-5): DAGVTQSPTHLIKTRGQQVTLRCSPKSGHDTVSWYQQALGQGPQFIFQYYEEEERQRGNFPDRFSGHQFPNYSSELNVNALLLGDSALYLCASSLLGRRQETQYFGPGTRLLVL.

V usage is TRBV2 and J usage is TRBJ2-7; TRBD1 matches at 8 bases. CDR3 length equals 14 residues. V trimming: 7 bases; J trimming: 0 bases; junction bases outside the gene matches: 5. CDR1 SNHLY and CDR2 FYNNEI come from the germline V gene. CDR3 sequence reads: CASIVGTGSYEQYF. The CDR3 DNA follows: TGTGCCAGCATTGTAGGGACAGGCTCCTACGAGCAGTACTTC.

This rearrangement joins TRBV6-5 to TRBJ1-4; 7 bases agree with TRBD1. Per the germline V gene, CDR1 is MNHEY and CDR2 is SVGAGI. This CDR3 has 13 residues. The V gene end was trimmed by 8 bases and the J gene end by 4 bases; junction bases not matched to a gene: 4. The DNA for the CDR3 is TGTGCCAGCGGGGGACAGAGTAATGAAAAACTGTTTTTT. Its protein is CASGGQSNEKLFF.

This chain links TRBV7-9 with TRBJ1-1; D ambiguous. This CDR3 has 13 amino acids. CDR1 and CDR2 (germline): SEHNR, FQNEAQ (reference sequence). The ends were cut back, 5 bases at V and 4 bases at J, with 11 bases in the middle. The CDR3 spells CASSPRVGTEAFF. Written as DNA, the CDR3 is TGTGCCAGCAGCCCACGTGTCGGCACTGAAGCTTTCTTT.

This sequence joins TRBV9 and TRBJ2-1; D unresolved. V lost 0 bases and J 7 bases, leaving 8 bases between the germline ends. The germline V gene has CDR1 SGDLS and CDR2 YYNGEE. The CDR3 is made up of 13 amino acids. The CDR3 loop reads CASSVDHKNEQFF. The DNA of the CDR3 is TGTGCCAGCAGCGTAGATCACAAAAATGAGCAGTTCTTC.

This clone turned up a few times. This chain joins TRBV30 and TRBJ1-5, with TRBD1 as a possible D gene (6 bases). Trimming removed 1 base at V and 1 base at J, with 17 bases between. CDR1 GTSNPN and CDR2 SVGIG come from the germline V gene (reference sequence). This CDR3 region has 17 residues. DNA of the CDR3: TGTGCCTGGAGTGGTTTAGGGGGGGCTTTGAGCAATCAGCCCCAGCATTTT. It yields the protein CAWSGLGGALSNQPQHF.

The gene calls are TRBV12-3 or TRBV12-4 and TRBJ2-1; 9 bases agree with TRBD1. Trimming at V came to 8 bases and at J to 10 bases, leaving 9 bases not matched to a gene. This CDR3 has 13 amino acids. The CDR3 DNA reads as TGTGCCAGCCGGGACAGGGATCACAGGGAGCAGTTCTTC. This translates into CASRDRDHREQFF.

This chain joins TRBV19 and TRBJ2-1; D may be TRBD2 (5 bases). V lost 3 bases, J lost 8 bases, and 11 bases lay in between. The CDR3 sequence is 13 residues long. The germline V gene encodes CDR1 LNHDA and CDR2 SQIVND (reference sequence). CDR3 region: CASSMGSIDEQFF. The CDR3 DNA sequence: TGTGCCAGTAGTATGGGGAGTATCGATGAGCAGTTCTTC.

This rearrangement joins TRBV9 to TRBJ1-3, with 9 bases identical to TRBD1. Unmatched junction bases numbered 6, after V lost 0 bases and J lost 5 bases. Looked up from germline, CDR1 is SGDLS and CDR2 is YYNGEE. The CDR3 is 16 residues long. CDR3 sequence (DNA): TGTGCCAGCAGCGTAGAGGGGACAGGGCTTAGAAACACCATATATTTT. Protein: CASSVEGTGLRNTIYF.

This clone appeared once. The sample holds other DNA sequences that translate to the same CDR3. This chain connects TRBV9 to TRBJ1-1; D possibly corresponds to TRBD1 (5 bases). CDR1 SGDLS and CDR2 YYNGEE come from the germline V gene. The CDR3 has 13 residues. V was shortened by 3 bases and J by 2 bases, with 8 bases between the two germline ends. In DNA form, the CDR3 reads TGTGCCAGCAGCGCGACAGCTAACACTGAAGCTTTCTTT. Translated: CASSATANTEAFF.

This clone has just one count. The CDR3 here is CASSPLLSGIDTEAFF. Written as DNA, the CDR3 is TGTGCCAGCTCACCCCTCTTGTCGGGAATCGACACTGAAGCTTTCTTT. V usage is TRBV18 and J usage is TRBJ1-1; no clear D gene. CDR1 and CDR2 (germline): KGHSH, LQKENI. V lost 3 bases to trimming and J lost 3 bases, with 17 bases between them. CDR3 length: 16 residues. The whole variable domain, filled in from reference TRBV18 and TRBJ1-1, reads NAGVMQNPRHLVRRRGQEARLRCSPMKGHSHVYWYRQLPEEGLKFMVYLQKENIIDESGMPKERFSAEFPKEGPSILRIQQVVRGDSAAYFCASSPLLSGIDTEAFFGQGTRLTVV.

The chain joins TRBV29-1 to TRBJ1-5; no definite D call. Germline CDR1 is SQVTM and CDR2 is ANQGSEA. This CDR3 has 13 residues. The V gene lost 2 bases and the J gene lost 7 bases, with 12 bases spanning the gap. The CDR3, as DNA: TGCAGCGTTGAACCCTCGGGTGGGCAGCCCCAGCATTTT. It encodes CSVEPSGGQPQHF.

The J gene is TRBJ2-2, the V gene TRBV4-2; TRBD1 matches 8 bases. The germline CDR1 and CDR2 sequences are LGHNA and YNFKEQ. The CDR3 is 16 residues long. Unmatched junction bases numbered 2, after V lost 1 base and J lost 1 base. This CDR3 reads CASSQGQGRNTGELFF. CDR3 nucleotide sequence: TGTGCCAGCAGCCAAGGACAGGGGCGGAACACCGGGGAGCTGTTTTTT.

V gene TRBV15 combines with J gene TRBJ1-2; 7 bases align to TRBD1. Looked up from germline, CDR1 is LNHNV and CDR2 is YYDKDF (reference sequence). V dropped 3 bases and J dropped 0; count of bases not matched to a gene: 7. This CDR3 comprises 16 residues. In DNA form, the CDR3 reads TGTGCCACCAGCAGGGGGGGACAGTCAACTAACTATGGCTACACCTTC. Translating gives CATSRGGQSTNYGYTF.